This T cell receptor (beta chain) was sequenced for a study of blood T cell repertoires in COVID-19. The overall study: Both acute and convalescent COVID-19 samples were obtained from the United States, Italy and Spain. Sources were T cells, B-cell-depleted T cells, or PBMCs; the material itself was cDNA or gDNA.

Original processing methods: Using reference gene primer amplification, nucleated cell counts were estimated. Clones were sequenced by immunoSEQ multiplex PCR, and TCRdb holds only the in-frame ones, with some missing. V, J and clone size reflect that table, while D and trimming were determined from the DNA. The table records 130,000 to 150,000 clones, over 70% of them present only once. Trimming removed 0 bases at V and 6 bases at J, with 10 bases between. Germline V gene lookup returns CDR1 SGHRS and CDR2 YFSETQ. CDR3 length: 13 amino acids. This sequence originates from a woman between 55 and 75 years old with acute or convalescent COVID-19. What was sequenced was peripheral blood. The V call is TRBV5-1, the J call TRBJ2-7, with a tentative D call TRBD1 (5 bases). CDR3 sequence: CASSLDQGGEQYF. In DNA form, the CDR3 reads TGCGCCAGCAGCTTGGACCAGGGTGGCGAGCAGTACTTC.